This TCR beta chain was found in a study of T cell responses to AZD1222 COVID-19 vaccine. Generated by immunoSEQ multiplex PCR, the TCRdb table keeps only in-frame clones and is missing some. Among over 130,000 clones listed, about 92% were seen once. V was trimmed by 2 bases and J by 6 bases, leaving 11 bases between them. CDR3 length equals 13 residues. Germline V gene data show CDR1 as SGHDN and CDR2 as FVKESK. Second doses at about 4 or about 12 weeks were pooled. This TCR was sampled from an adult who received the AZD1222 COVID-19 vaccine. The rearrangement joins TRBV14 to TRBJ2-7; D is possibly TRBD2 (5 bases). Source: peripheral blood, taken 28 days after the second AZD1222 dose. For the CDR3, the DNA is TGTGCCAGCAGCCAAATCGAGGGCGGCGAGCAGTACTTC. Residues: CASSQIEGGEQYF.